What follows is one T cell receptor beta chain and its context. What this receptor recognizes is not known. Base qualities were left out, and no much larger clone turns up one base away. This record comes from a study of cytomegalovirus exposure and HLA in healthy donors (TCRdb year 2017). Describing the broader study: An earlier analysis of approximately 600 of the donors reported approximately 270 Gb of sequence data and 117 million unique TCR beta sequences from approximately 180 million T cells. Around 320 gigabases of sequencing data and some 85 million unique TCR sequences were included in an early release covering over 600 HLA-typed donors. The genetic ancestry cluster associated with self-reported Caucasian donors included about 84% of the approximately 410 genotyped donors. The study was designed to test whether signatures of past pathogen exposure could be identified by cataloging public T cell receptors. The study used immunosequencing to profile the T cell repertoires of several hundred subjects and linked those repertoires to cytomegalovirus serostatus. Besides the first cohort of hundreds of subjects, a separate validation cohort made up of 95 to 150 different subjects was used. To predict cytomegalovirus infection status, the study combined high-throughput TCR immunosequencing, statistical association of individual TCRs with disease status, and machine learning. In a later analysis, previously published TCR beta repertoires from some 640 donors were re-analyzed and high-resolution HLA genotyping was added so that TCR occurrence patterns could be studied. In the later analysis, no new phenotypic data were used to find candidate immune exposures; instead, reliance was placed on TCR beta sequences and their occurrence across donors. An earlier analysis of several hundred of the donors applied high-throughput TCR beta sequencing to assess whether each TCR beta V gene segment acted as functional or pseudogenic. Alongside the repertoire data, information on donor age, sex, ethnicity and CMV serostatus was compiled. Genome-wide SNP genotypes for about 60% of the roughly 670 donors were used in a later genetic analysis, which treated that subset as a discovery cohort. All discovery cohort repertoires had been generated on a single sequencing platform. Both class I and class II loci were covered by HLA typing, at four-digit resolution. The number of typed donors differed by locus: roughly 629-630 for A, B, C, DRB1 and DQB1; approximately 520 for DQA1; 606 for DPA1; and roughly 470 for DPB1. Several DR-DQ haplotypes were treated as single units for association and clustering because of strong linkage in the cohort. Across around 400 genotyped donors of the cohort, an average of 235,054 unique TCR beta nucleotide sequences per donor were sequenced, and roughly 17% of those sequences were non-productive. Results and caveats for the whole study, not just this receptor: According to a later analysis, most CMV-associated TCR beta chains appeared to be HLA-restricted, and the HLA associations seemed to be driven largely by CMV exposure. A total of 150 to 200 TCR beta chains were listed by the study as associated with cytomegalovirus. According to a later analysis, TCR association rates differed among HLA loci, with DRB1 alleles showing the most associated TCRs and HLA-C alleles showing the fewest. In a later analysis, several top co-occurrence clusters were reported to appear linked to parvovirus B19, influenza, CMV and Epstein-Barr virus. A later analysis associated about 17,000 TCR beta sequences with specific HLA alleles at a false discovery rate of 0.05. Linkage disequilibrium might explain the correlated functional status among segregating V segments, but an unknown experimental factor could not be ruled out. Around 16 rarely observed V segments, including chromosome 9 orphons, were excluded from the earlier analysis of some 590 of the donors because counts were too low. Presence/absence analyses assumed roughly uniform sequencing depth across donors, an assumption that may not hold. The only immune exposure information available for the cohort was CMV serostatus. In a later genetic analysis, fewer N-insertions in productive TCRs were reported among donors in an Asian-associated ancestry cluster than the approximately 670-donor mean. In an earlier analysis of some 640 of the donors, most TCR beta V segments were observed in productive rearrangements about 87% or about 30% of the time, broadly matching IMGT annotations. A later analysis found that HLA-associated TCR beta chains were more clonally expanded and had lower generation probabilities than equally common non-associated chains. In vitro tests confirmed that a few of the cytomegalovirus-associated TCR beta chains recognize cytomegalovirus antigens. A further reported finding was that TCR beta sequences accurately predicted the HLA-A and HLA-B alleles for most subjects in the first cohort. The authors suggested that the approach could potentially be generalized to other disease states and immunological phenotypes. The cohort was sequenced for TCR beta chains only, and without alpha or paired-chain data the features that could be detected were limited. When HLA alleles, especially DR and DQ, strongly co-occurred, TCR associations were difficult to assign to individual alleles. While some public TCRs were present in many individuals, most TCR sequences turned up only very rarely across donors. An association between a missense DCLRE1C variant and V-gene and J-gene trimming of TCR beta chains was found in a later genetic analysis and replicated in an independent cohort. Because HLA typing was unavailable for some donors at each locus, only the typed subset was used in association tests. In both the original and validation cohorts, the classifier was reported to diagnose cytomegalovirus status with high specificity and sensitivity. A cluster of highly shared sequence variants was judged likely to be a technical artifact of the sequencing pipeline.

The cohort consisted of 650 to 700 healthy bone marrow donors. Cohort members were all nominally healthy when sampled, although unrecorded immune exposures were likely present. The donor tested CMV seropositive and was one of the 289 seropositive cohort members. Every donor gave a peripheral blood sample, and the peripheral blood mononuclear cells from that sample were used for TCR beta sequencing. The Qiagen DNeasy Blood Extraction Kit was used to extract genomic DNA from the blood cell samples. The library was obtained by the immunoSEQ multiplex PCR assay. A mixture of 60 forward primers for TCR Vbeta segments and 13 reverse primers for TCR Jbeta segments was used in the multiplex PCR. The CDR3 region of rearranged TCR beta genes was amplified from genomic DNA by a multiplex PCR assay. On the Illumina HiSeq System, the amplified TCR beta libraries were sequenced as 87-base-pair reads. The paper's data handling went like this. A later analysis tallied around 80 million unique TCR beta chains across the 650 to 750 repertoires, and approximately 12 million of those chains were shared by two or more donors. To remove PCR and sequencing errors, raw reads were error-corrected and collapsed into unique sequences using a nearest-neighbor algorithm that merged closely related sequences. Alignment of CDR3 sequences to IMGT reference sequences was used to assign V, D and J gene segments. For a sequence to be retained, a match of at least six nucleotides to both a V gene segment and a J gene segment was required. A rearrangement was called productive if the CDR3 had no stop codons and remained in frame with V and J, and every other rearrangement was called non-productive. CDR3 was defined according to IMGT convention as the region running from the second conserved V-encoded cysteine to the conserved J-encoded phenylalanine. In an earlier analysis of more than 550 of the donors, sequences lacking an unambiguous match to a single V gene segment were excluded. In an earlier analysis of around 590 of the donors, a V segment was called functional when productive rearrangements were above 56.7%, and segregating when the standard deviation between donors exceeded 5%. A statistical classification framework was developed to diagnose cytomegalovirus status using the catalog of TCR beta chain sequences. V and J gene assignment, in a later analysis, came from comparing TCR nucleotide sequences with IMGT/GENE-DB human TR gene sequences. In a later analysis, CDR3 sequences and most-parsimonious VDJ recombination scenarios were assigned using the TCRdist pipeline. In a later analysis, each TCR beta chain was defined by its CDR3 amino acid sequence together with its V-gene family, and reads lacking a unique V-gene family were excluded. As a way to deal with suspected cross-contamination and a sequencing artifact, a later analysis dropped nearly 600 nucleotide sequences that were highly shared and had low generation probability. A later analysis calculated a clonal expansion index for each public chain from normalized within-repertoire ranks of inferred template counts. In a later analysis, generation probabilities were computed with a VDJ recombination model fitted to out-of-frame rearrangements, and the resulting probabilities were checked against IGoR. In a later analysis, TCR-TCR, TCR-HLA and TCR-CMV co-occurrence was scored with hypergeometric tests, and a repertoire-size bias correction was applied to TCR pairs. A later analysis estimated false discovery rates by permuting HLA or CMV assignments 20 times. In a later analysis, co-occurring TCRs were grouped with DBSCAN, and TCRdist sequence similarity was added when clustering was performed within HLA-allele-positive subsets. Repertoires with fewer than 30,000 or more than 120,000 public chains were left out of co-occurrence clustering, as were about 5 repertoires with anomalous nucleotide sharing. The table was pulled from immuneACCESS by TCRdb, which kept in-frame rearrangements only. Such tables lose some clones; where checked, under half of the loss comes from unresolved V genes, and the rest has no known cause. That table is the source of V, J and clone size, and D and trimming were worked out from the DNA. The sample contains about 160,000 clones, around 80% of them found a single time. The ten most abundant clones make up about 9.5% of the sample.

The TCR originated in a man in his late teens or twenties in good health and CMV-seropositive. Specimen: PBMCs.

The CDR3 reads CASSPSTGQGEAFF. At the DNA level, the sequence is TGTGCCAGCTCACCCTCGACAGGACAGGGTGAAGCTTTCTTT. In this chain, TRBV18 is recombined with TRBJ1-1, and 8 junctional nucleotides match TRBD1. Ends trimmed: V by 3 bases, J by 7 bases; bases unmatched to a gene: 7. From the cysteine up to the phenylalanine, the CDR3 has a length of 14 residues. The sequence is cut down to CDR3 DNA, 42 bases in frame from base 1. The germline V gene specifies KGHSH as CDR1 and LQKENI as CDR2.